This entry is about one T cell receptor (beta chain). Its antigen is as yet unknown. Researchers made TCR beta libraries by using iRepertoire HTBI primers and running Arm-PCR on CDR3 regions. In the original workflow: From all samples, identification returned 14 TRBJ and about 60 TRBV segments. MiXCR, applied by TCRdb to the multiplex PCR reads, yields one record per CDR3 protein. In this record, the V and J calls reflect TCRdb's handling and not the investigators' own analysis. The table records 500,000 to 700,000 distinct CDR3 sequences, less than 20% of them present only once. Deletions cut 5 bases from V and 4 bases from J, with 18 bases between. The germline V gene encodes CDR1 MGHRA and CDR2 YSYEKL. CDR3 length: 16 residues. The data were obtained in a study of regulatory T cells in long-lasting Graves disease. Broader study findings: Preferential use of TRBV28, TRBJ1-2 and TRBJ2-5 was seen in persistent disease.

The time point: newly diagnosed GD, antithyroid drugs for less than 3 months. From PBMCs, RNA was extracted and then used to make the TCR library. These data also formed part of another study, on T cells in Graves' hyperthyroidism and ophthalmopathy. As reported in that work: The diagnostic basis comprised clinical symptoms, serum thyroxine and TRAb, thyroid ultrasound and orbital computed tomography. Most expanded thyroid clonotypes above 0.001 recurred in blood.

The chain is built from TRBV4-1 and TRBJ1-3, with TRBD1 as a possible D gene (6 bases). The origin of this receptor is a woman aged 25 to 39 with Graves disease. Sequenced material: peripheral blood mononuclear cells (PBMCs), taken at new diagnosis, from a patient treated with antithyroid drugs. The CDR3 DNA reads TGCGCCAGCAGCGGGGGGGCAGGGCAATTAGGAAACACCATATATTTT. As protein: CASSGGAGQLGNTIYF.